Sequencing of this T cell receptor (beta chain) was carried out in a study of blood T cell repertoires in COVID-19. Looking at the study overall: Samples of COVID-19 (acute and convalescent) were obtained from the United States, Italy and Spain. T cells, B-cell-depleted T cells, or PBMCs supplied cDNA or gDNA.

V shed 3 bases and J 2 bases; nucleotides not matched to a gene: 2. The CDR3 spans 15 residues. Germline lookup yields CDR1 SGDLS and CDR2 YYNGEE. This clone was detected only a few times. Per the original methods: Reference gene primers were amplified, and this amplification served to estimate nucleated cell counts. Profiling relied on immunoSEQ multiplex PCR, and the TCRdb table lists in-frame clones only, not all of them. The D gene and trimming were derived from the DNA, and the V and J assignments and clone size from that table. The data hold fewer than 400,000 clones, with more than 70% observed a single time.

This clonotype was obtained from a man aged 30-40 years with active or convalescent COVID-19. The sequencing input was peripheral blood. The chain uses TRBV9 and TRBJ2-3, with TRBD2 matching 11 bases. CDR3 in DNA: TGTGCCAGCAGCGCGACTAGCGGGGCCACAGATACGCAGTATTTT. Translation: CASSATSGATDTQYF. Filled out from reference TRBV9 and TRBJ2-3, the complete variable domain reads DSGVTQTPKHLITATGQRVTLRCSPRSGDLSVYWYQQSLDQGLQFLIQYYNGEERAKGNILERFSAQQFPDLHSELNLSSLELGDSALYFCASSATSGATDTQYFGPGTRLTVL.